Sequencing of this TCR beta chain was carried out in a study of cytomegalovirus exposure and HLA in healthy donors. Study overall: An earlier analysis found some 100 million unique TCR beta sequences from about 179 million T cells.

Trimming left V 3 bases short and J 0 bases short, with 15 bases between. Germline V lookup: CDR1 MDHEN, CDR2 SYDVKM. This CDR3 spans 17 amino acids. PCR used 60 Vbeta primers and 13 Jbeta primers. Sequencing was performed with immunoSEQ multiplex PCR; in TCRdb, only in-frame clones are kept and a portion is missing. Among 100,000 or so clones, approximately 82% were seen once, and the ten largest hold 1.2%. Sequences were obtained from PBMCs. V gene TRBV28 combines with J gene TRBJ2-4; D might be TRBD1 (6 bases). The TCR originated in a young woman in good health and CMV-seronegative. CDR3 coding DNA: TGTGCCAGCAGTTTCTTCCGGGACACTGGAGCCAAAAACATTCAGTACTTC. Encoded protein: CASSFFRDTGAKNIQYF.